One sample yielded the 12 T cell receptor beta chains listed below, sequenced in a study of type 1 and type 2 diabetes patients. Genomic DNA was the PCR template. Multiplex PCR with 30 forward and 13 reverse primers amplified the TCR beta CDR3. TCRdb used MiXCR to reprocess the multiplex PCR reads, holding one entry per CDR3 protein. The sample has around 300,000 distinct CDR3 sequences, 47% seen once. The sequenced material came from peripheral blood mononuclear cells (PBMCs). These TCRs come from a young man with type 2 diabetes.

This clonotype turned up a few times. The rearrangement uses TRBV7-9 and TRBJ1-1; no reliable D call. There are 16 residues in the CDR3. The germline CDR1 and CDR2 sequences are SEHNR and FQNEAQ (reference sequence). V lost 1 base and J lost 4, with 16 bases in between. For the CDR3, the DNA is TGTGCCAGCAGCTTAGGTGCCGCCGGAAGAATCACTGAAGCTTTCTTT. This gives the protein CASSLGAAGRITEAFF.

The chain couples TRBV7-2 to TRBJ2-5, with 7 nucleotides matching TRBD2. This CDR3 region has 11 residues. Germline V CDR1 and CDR2: SGHTA, FQGNSA. The V gene end was trimmed by 5 bases and the J gene end by 8 bases; junction bases not matched to a gene: 2. Here the CDR3 reads CASSGGGTQYF. The CDR3 DNA reads as TGTGCCAGCAGCGGGGGGGGAACCCAGTACTTC.

Note on this clonotype: Just one base apart from a much larger clone, this may be a read error. V usage is TRBV6-5 and J usage is TRBJ1-2; a weak D match, TRBD1 (6 bases). There are 14 residues in the CDR3. Germline CDR1 MNHEY, CDR2 SVGAGI. Trimming removed 5 bases from V and 5 bases from J, with 15 bases in between. The CDR3 sequence is CASSNREPRYGYTF. The CDR3 region has the DNA TGTGCCAGCAGTAACAGGGAGCCGAGGTATGGCTACACCTTC.

The chain joins TRBV4-1 to TRBJ2-5, with 8 positions matching TRBD1. Germline V gene data show CDR1 as MGHRA and CDR2 as YSYEKL. This CDR3 has 16 amino acids. Trimming cost V 0 bases and J 1 base; bases outside gene matches: 4. The CDR3 loop is CASSQDQGAPQETQYF. The DNA of the CDR3 is TGCGCCAGCAGCCAAGATCAGGGGGCGCCCCAAGAGACCCAGTACTTC.

The J gene is TRBJ1-5, the V gene TRBV19, with a possible D match to TRBD1 (6 bases). V shed 3 bases and J shed 5 bases, with 20 bases lying between them. CDR1 LNHDA and CDR2 SQIVND come from the germline V gene (reference sequence). The CDR3 runs to 17 residues. CDR3 loop: CASSILVSRGRYQPQHF. The CDR3 bases are TGTGCCAGTAGTATCTTAGTAAGCAGGGGAAGGTATCAGCCCCAGCATTTT.

The chain joins TRBV20-1 to TRBJ2-1; D gene uncertain. Germline CDR1 is DFQATT and CDR2 is SNEGSKA (reference sequence). Trimming took off 5 bases at V and 3 bases at J, with 8 bases between the two ends. The CDR3 spans 12 residues. The CDR3 DNA reads as TGCAGTGCTTATCTGAGCTACAATGAGCAGTTCTTC. It yields the protein CSAYLSYNEQFF.

The chain is built from TRBV9 and TRBJ2-1; 7 positions match TRBD2. J lost 7 bases, V lost 2 bases, and 12 bases had no gene match. Germline CDR1 SGDLS, CDR2 YYNGEE. The CDR3 covers 16 residues. The CDR3 DNA reads as TGTGCCAGCAGCGTTGTCCCGGACAAGGGAGGGAATGAGCAGTTCTTC. This encodes CASSVVPDKGGNEQFF.

This chain uses TRBV2 with TRBJ2-5; D unclear. The CDR3 runs 12 residues. Trimming cost V 6 bases and J 1 base, with 6 bases left between them. The germline CDR1 and CDR2 sequences are SNHLY and FYNNEI. The CDR3 sequence: CASRRSQETQYF. CDR3 bases: TGTGCCAGCAGAAGATCCCAAGAGACCCAGTACTTC. Combining the CDR3 with reference TRBV2 and TRBJ2-5 gives the whole variable domain EPEVTQTPSHQVTQMGQEVILRCVPISNHLYFYWYRQILGQKVEFLVSFYNNEISEKSEIFDDQFSVERPDGSNFTLKIRSTKLEDSAMYFCASRRSQETQYFGPGTRLLVL.

This rearrangement joins TRBV20-1 to TRBJ2-7; no reliable D call. Germline V lookup: CDR1 DFQATT, CDR2 SNEGSKA (reference sequence). This CDR3 comprises 15 residues. V lost 6 bases and J 0 bases, leaving 18 bases between the germline ends. CDR3 protein: CSAIPPITNSYEQYF. CDR3 in DNA: TGCAGTGCCATCCCCCCCATAACGAACTCCTACGAGCAGTACTTC.

The chain is built from TRBV7-9 and TRBJ2-7; 10 nucleotides agree with TRBD2. Germline CDR1 reads SEHNR; CDR2 reads FQNEAQ (reference sequence). V trimming: 5 bases; J trimming: 0 bases; junction bases outside the gene matches: 13. The CDR3 consists of 18 residues. The CDR3 bases are TGTGCCAGCAGCCCATCCATTACTAGCGGGGAAAGCTCCTACGAGCAGTACTTC. Translated: CASSPSITSGESSYEQYF.

This rearrangement joins TRBV11-2 to TRBJ2-3; D may be TRBD1 (5 bases). The V gene's germline CDR1 is SGHAT and CDR2 FQNNGV. The CDR3 sequence is 15 residues long. The ends were cut back, 3 bases at V and 10 bases at J, with 20 bases in the middle. The CDR3 nucleotides read TGTGCCAGCAGCTTGTTGTTGGGCCAGGGTGGCGCGCAGTATTTT. It encodes CASSLLLGQGGAQYF. The full variable domain, in which reference TRBV11-2 and TRBJ2-3 provide the parts outside the CDR3, is EAGVAQSPRYKIIEKRQSVAFWCNPISGHATLYWYQQILGQGPKLLIQFQNNGVVDDSQLPKDRFSAERLKGVDSTLKIQPAKLEDSAVYLCASSLLLGQGGAQYFGPGTRLTVL.

The chain carries TRBV19 and TRBJ1-5; TRBD1 is a possible D gene (6 bases). Germline V gene lookup returns CDR1 LNHDA and CDR2 SQIVND (reference sequence). V lost 3 bases to trimming and J lost 0 bases, with 15 bases between them. The CDR3 totals 17 residues. In nucleotides, the CDR3 is TGTGCCAGTAGTATCCCGGACAGCACTTATAGCAATCAGCCCCAGCATTTT. Encoded protein: CASSIPDSTYSNQPQHF.